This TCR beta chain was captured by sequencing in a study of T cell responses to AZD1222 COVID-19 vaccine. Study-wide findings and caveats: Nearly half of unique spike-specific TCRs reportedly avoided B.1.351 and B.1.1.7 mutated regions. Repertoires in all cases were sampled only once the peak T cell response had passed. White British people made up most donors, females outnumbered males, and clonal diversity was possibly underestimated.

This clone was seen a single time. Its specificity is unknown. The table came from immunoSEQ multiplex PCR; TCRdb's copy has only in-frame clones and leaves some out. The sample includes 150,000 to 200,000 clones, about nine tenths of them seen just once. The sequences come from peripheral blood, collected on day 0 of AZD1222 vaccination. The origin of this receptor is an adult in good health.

CDR3 protein: CASSFGSYQPQHF. The CDR3 region has the DNA TGTGCCAGCAGTTTCGGTTCTTATCAGCCCCAGCATTTT. The chain joins TRBV28 to TRBJ1-5; D gene unclear. The germline V gene has CDR1 MDHEN and CDR2 SYDVKM. V lost 3 bases to trimming and J lost 5 bases, with 8 bases between them. This CDR3 has 13 amino acids. Drawing the rest from reference TRBV28 and TRBJ1-5, the complete variable domain is DVKVTQSSRYLVKRTGEKVFLECVQDMDHENMFWYRQDPGLGLRLIYFSYDVKMKEKGDIPEGYSVSREKKERFSLILESASTNQTSMYLCASSFGSYQPQHFGDGTRLSIL.